This T cell receptor beta chain comes out of a study of identical twins (dated by TCRdb to 2016 to 2017). Background on the whole study: TCR alpha and beta repertoires from monozygotic twins, unrelated adults of various ages and cord blood were deep-sequenced to test whether fetal clonotypes persist. To rule out contamination, the twin experiments were replicated at different times with different library preparation protocols.

Library prep was done by 5' RACE. Sequenced using an Illumina HiSeq 2000. A universal primer binding site was added through template switching, and the final cDNA carried a unique molecular identifier so that TCR cDNA molecules could be counted accurately. First-strand cDNA for TCR alpha and beta chains was synthesized from specific primers in the conserved constant-segment region. Each cDNA library was double barcoded, with a SMART-Mk sample barcode plus Illumina barcodes, to control for contamination. TruSeq adapter sequences, together with Illumina sample barcodes, were added in two successive PCR steps. TCR alpha and beta cDNA libraries were sequenced on the Illumina HiSeq platform with custom primers. On the authors' methods: Raw reads were processed with MiGEC to extract unique molecular identifiers, and MiXCR was used to determine CDR3 positions. Recombination models were inferred per individual with the repgenHMM and IGoR tools using an EM algorithm. Shared clonotypes were analyzed with the tcR package in R, and sharing was normalized by the product of cloneset sizes. Out-of-frame nonproductive sequences were analyzed to study raw recombination free of thymic and clonal selection effects. Through fastp at Q25 and MiXCR, TCRdb rebuilt clones from the public reads, retaining in-frame beta chains. Each record represents a unique CDR3 protein, reported with the most common genes and DNA among its rows. The V and J calls follow TCRdb's processing rather than the paper's. Counted in this sample were more than 1.5 million distinct CDR3 sequences; around a third of them appeared once. The biggest ten clones account for more than 0.25% of the sample.

The germline V gene provides CDR1 LGHNT and CDR2 FRNRAP. Trimming takes 7 bases from V and 9 bases from J, and the germline ends sit 13 bases apart. The CDR3 numbers 12 residues from cysteine through phenylalanine. Only CDR3 DNA is held: 36 bases, read in frame from base 1. Points the paper makes about the study in general: A weaker excess of twin sharing was found in beta out-of-frame sequences because the signal-to-noise ratio was lowered by fewer shared sequences. Fewer insertions were carried by abundant cord blood beta clonotypes, a similar but weaker trend appeared in young adult naive repertoires, and no such trend appeared in memory repertoires. Invariant T cells such as MAIT and iNKT could partly confound zero-insertion analyses, though diverse VJ usage argued against this for most clonotypes. Compared with coincidental sharing between unrelated individuals, out-of-frame TCR alpha sequences shared between twins had an excess of sequences with low generation probability. Because the same donors could not be followed over many years, the conclusions relied on cross-sectional statistical analysis. Recombination models systematically underestimated out-of-frame TCR alpha sharing in monozygotic twins but agreed with sharing between unrelated individuals.

This clonotype occurred a few times. Its antigen is not yet known. No clone much larger than this one lies a single base away; base qualities are absent. Every donor was a healthy Caucasian. The sequence was collected from a newborn girl in good health. The chain is encoded by TRBV12-5 joined to TRBJ2-1, with TRBD1 perhaps the D gene, on 6 matching bases. Sequenced input: cord blood. The nucleotide sequence reads TGTGCTAGTGCCAGCGAGGGGGTTGAGCAGTTCTTC. This encodes CASASEGVEQFF.